The rows below give T cell receptor beta chains drawn from one sample of a study of T cell changes during pregnancy in multiple sclerosis. Data came from immunoSEQ multiplex PCR; TCRdb stores just in-frame clones and leaves some out. The table shows 95,000 to 100,000 clones, with about 90% occurring only once. The sequences come from peripheral blood, collected in the second trimester of pregnancy. Receptor source: a female donor with multiple sclerosis, enrolled in a pregnancy study. Each CDR3 is given with its conserved first and last residue. Size values are once, few and many counts, or a class for expanded clones, and some rows have none.

CDR3aa	abundance	v_gene	j_gene
CASSPNSLAGHPGELFF	-	TRBV18	TRBJ2-2
CASQQGTEAFF	few	TRBV5-1	TRBJ1-1
CASRAGSYEQYF	-	TRBV10-2	TRBJ2-7
CASSRRGPGDGYTF	few	TRBV27	TRBJ1-2
CASTPWGGGYNEQFF	-	TRBV19	TRBJ2-1
CASSFWGLNQPQHF	-	TRBV27	TRBJ1-5
CASSLGDSNEKLFF	-	TRBV7-9	TRBJ1-4
CASSMTGPSYEQYF	-	TRBV5-1	TRBJ2-7
CASSPGPYEQYF	-	TRBV7-9	TRBJ2-7
CASSLTGANVLTF	-	TRBV27	TRBJ2-6
CASSLALRGNEQFF	-	TRBV7-2	TRBJ2-1
CASSPGLAGVTGELFF	-	TRBV6-6	TRBJ2-2
CASRFLAYDSYEQYF	-	TRBV7-2	TRBJ2-7
CASSPGGVQGAGANVLTF	-	TRBV28	TRBJ2-6
CASSLDGGDTEAFF	-	TRBV11-2	TRBJ1-1
CASSQERYTDTQYF	-	TRBV10-2	TRBJ2-3
CASTTGGPREKLFF	-	TRBV27	TRBJ1-4